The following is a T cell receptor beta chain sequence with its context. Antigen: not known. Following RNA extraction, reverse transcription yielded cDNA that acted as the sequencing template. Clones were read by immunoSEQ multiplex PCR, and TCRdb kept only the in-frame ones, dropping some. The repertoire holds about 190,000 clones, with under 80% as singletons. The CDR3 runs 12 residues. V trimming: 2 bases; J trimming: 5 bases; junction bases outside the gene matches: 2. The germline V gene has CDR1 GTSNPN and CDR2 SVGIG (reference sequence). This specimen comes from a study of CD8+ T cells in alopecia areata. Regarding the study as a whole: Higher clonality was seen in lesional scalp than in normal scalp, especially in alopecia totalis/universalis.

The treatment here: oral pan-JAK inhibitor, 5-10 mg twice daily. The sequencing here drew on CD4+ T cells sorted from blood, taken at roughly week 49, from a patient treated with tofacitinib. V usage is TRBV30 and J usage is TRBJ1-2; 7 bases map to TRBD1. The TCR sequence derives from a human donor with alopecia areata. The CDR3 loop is CAWSSGGYGYTF. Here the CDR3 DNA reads TGTGCCTGGAGTTCAGGGGGTTATGGCTACACCTTC.